This T cell receptor beta chain was sequenced in a study of Tregs in tolerant kidney transplant recipients. Data came from immunoSEQ multiplex PCR; TCRdb stores just in-frame clones and leaves some out. This table holds approximately 44,000 clones, about 95% found once. Comments on this clone: Antigen: not known.

Study-wide points: Tregs expanded with activated donor B cells seemed most donor-specific. No direct test of biological reproducibility was done here.

The ends were cut back, 3 bases at V and 2 bases at J, with 14 bases in the middle. From germline, CDR1 is MGHRA and CDR2 YSYEKL. This CDR3 has 15 residues. The chain is built from TRBV4-1 and TRBJ2-7; possible D gene TRBD1, 5 bases. The sequence was collected from a human donor in good health. Specimen: Tregs from blood cultured with allogeneic cells. CDR3 loop: CASSHRAKPTYEQYF. DNA for the CDR3: TGCGCCAGCAGCCACAGGGCAAAGCCAACCTACGAGCAGTACTTC.